What follows are 27 T cell receptor beta chains derived from one specimen sequenced in a study of blood T cell repertoires in COVID-19. The repertoire was sequenced with immunoSEQ multiplex PCR; TCRdb's copy has only in-frame clones and lacks some. Of tens of thousands of clones in the sample, more than 75% were seen once. The sample taken for sequencing was peripheral blood. Source of these receptors: a woman older than 75 with active COVID-19.

The table lists this clone with a few counts. The chain couples TRBV2 to TRBJ2-1; 7 bases agree with TRBD1. Germline V CDR1 and CDR2: SNHLY, FYNNEI. The CDR3 contains 18 residues. J was trimmed by 1 base and V by 1 base; bases with no gene match: 10. CDR3 DNA sequence: TGTGCCAGCAGTGAAGAGAGACAGGGAAGGGCGTCCTACAATGAGCAGTTCTTC. Residues: CASSEERQGRASYNEQFF.

The rearrangement joins TRBV7-2 to TRBJ2-5; 7 bases match TRBD2. From germline, CDR1 is SGHTA and CDR2 FQGNSA. The ends lost 5 bases at V and 3 bases at J; junction bases unmatched: 9. The CDR3 loop spans 15 amino acids. This CDR3 reads CASSVAGGLEETQYF. The CDR3 region has the DNA TGTGCCAGCAGCGTCGCCGGGGGGTTGGAAGAGACCCAGTACTTC.

The rearrangement uses TRBV6-6 and TRBJ1-5; D call uncertain. The CDR3 consists of 14 residues. CDR1 is MNHNY and CDR2 is SVGAGI in the germline V gene (reference sequence). V lost 2 bases and J lost 2, with 7 bases in between. The CDR3 spells CASSYSTGNQPQHF. CDR3 nucleotide sequence: TGTGCCAGCAGTTACAGCACTGGCAATCAGCCCCAGCATTTT.

J is TRBJ2-1 and V is TRBV28; the D is unclear. The CDR3 extends over 14 amino acids. The V and J ends lost 6 bases and 2 bases respectively, with 11 bases between them. Germline assignment: CDR1 MDHEN and CDR2 SYDVKM. The CDR3 loop is CASRSRKAYNEQFF. The CDR3 DNA is TGTGCCAGCAGATCTAGGAAGGCCTACAATGAGCAGTTCTTC.

Concerning this clone itself: The sample contains more than one DNA sequence encoding this CDR3. This chain uses TRBV28 with TRBJ1-1; no firm D call. CDR3 length equals 14 residues. V lost 5 bases to trimming and J lost 1 base, with 11 bases between them. CDR1 MDHEN and CDR2 SYDVKM come from the germline V gene. CDR3 region: CASSPRLTNTEAFF. CDR3 DNA sequence: TGTGCCAGCAGTCCCAGGTTAACGAACACTGAAGCTTTCTTT.

V usage is TRBV20-1 and J usage is TRBJ2-3, with 7 bases lining up with TRBD2. This CDR3 is 11 amino acids long. Germline V CDR1 and CDR2: DFQATT, SNEGSKA (reference sequence). V was clipped by 5 bases and J by 6 bases; unmatched bases: 2. The CDR3 DNA follows: TGCAGTGCTTTGGGGGGGGATACGCAGTATTTT. Translation: CSALGGDTQYF.

J is TRBJ1-1 and V is TRBV10-2; 12 positions match TRBD1. Germline V gene lookup returns CDR1 WSHSY and CDR2 SAAADI. J was trimmed by 3 bases and V by 5 bases; bases with no gene match: 4. There are 15 residues in the CDR3. The CDR3 loop reads CASSWDRGRDTEAFF. The CDR3 nucleotides are TGCGCCAGCAGTTGGGACAGGGGGCGGGACACTGAAGCTTTCTTT.

The chain uses TRBV15 and TRBJ2-5; no clear D. Per the germline V gene, CDR1 is LNHNV and CDR2 is YYDKDF (reference sequence). The CDR3 contains 14 residues. The V end was cut by 0 bases, the J end by 2 bases, with 7 bases between. The CDR3 bases are TGTGCCACCAGCAGAGACCCCCTACAAGAGACCCAGTACTTC. It yields the protein CATSRDPLQETQYF. Drawing the rest from reference TRBV15 and TRBJ2-5, the complete variable domain is DAMVIQNPRYQVTQFGKPVTLSCSQTLNHNVMYWYQQKSSQAPKLLFHYYDKDFNNEADTPDNFQSRRPNTSFCFLDIRSPGLGDTAMYLCATSRDPLQETQYFGPGTRLLVL.

V is TRBV6-6 and J is TRBJ1-4; 9 nucleotides match TRBD1. The CDR3 is 15 residues long. Germline V gene data show CDR1 as MNHNY and CDR2 as SVGAGI (reference sequence). Trimming at V came to 4 bases and at J to 6 bases, leaving 6 bases not matched to a gene. Written as DNA, the CDR3 is TGTGCCAGCAGTTCAGACAGGGGGTTCGATGAAAAACTGTTTTTT. This gives the protein CASSSDRGFDEKLFF.

The count of this clone is one. The chain uses TRBV6-2 or TRBV6-3 and TRBJ2-7, with TRBD2 matching over 8 bases. V shed 5 bases and J 1 base; nucleotides not matched to a gene: 10. The CDR3 covers 16 residues. Per germline, CDR1 MNHEY and CDR2 SVGEGT. The CDR3 reads CASSKLGLVYSYEQYF. The CDR3 coding sequence is TGTGCCAGCAGTAAACTGGGACTAGTTTATTCCTACGAGCAGTACTTC.

The rearrangement uses TRBV10-3 and TRBJ2-1; a weak D match, TRBD1 (5 bases). Trimming shortened V by 1 base and J by 6 bases, and 16 bases separated the two germline ends. The CDR3 is 16 residues long. CDR1 is ENHRY, CDR2 SYGVKD, per germline. CDR3 in DNA: TGTGCCATCAGTGAGTTTTCAGGGTCGATCGGCAATGAGCAGTTCTTC. Residues: CAISEFSGSIGNEQFF.

The chain has TRBV12-5 and TRBJ2-3; TRBD2 is a possible D gene (6 bases). This CDR3 is 13 amino acids long. V shed 5 bases and J shed 11 bases, with 17 bases lying between them. Germline V gene lookup returns CDR1 LGHNT and CDR2 FRNRAP. The CDR3 nucleotides read TGTGCTAGTGGTGCTAGGCTGGAGGGAGGGCAGTATTTT. It specifies CASGARLEGGQYF.

V gene TRBV3-1 (or the pseudogene TRBV3-2) combines with J gene TRBJ1-3; the match to TRBD1 covers 7 bases. Germline V CDR1 and CDR2: LGHDT, YNNKEL (reference sequence). The V segment lost 7 bases and the J segment 4 bases; nucleotides outside the gene matches: 7. The CDR3 length is 14 residues. The CDR3 DNA reads TGTGCCAGCACGAGACAGGGAGCAGGAAACACCATATATTTT. It codes for CASTRQGAGNTIYF.

The chain couples TRBV3-1 (or the pseudogene TRBV3-2) to TRBJ2-1, with unresolved D. Trimming took off 0 bases at V and 4 bases at J, with 10 bases between the two ends. CDR3 size: 15 residues. Germline V gene lookup returns CDR1 LGHDT and CDR2 YNNKEL (reference sequence). The CDR3 DNA reads TGTGCCAGCAGCCAAGAGAAAGTCCGGTACAATGAGCAGTTCTTC. It codes for CASSQEKVRYNEQFF.

This sequence joins TRBV7-9 and TRBJ2-5; tentatively, D is TRBD2 (6 bases). Germline CDR1 SEHNR, CDR2 FQNEAQ (reference sequence). The CDR3 runs to 13 residues. V was shortened by 1 base and J by 5 bases, with 8 bases between the two germline ends. Written as DNA, the CDR3 is TGTGCCAGCAGCTTAGGGGGAGGTGAGACCCAGTACTTC. Amino acid sequence: CASSLGGGETQYF.

The chain uses TRBV6-1 and TRBJ2-7; a weak D match, TRBD2 (6 bases). The CDR3 loop spans 13 amino acids. Trimming pared 3 bases from V and 4 bases from J, leaving 10 bases between. Germline V CDR1 and CDR2: MNHNS, SASEGT. CDR3 bases: TGTGCCAGCAGTGACGAGGACTATTACGAGCAGTACTTC. Amino acid sequence: CASSDEDYYEQYF.

CDR3 amino acids: CASSLGQDTALTGYGYTF. The CDR3 region has the DNA TGCGCCAGCAGCCTGGGACAGGATACGGCCCTAACGGGGTATGGCTACACCTTC. The chain is built from TRBV5-1 and TRBJ1-2; 8 bases are shared with TRBD1. The germline V gene has CDR1 SGHRS and CDR2 YFSETQ. The ends lost 4 bases at V and 5 bases at J; junction bases unmatched: 19. CDR3 length: 18 amino acids.

V is TRBV4-1 and J is TRBJ2-5; TRBD2 matches at 7 bases. CDR3 length equals 17 residues. Looked up from germline, CDR1 is MGHRA and CDR2 is YSYEKL. V dropped 1 base and J dropped 7; count of bases not matched to a gene: 15. CDR3 sequence: CASSQGWLAERQGTQYF. The CDR3 region has the DNA TGCGCCAGCAGCCAAGGGTGGCTAGCGGAGCGCCAGGGGACCCAGTACTTC.

This clone is a singleton in its sample. The CDR3 nucleotides are TGTGCCAGCAGCGTCTCCGGGGGGCGGGGAGTCGACGAGCAGTACTTC. Its translation is CASSVSGGRGVDEQYF. This chain joins TRBV9 and TRBJ2-7; tentatively, D is TRBD2 (7 bases). The germline gives CDR1 SGDLS, CDR2 YYNGEE. Trimming cost V 2 bases and J 5 bases, with 20 bases left between them. The CDR3 is 16 amino acids.

This chain connects TRBV19 to TRBJ1-2, with a possible D match to TRBD1 (6 bases). The V and J ends lost 7 bases and 4 bases respectively, with 16 bases between them. Germline V gene lookup returns CDR1 LNHDA and CDR2 SQIVND (reference sequence). The CDR3 sequence is 14 residues long. The CDR3 loop is CASTPPGHLYGYTF. CDR3 in DNA: TGTGCCAGTACCCCCCCGGGACACCTCTATGGCTACACCTTC.

V usage is TRBV29-1 and J usage is TRBJ2-3; 8 nucleotides match TRBD1. From germline, CDR1 is SQVTM and CDR2 ANQGSEA. With V trimmed by 1 base and J by 4 bases, 7 bases remained unmatched. CDR3 length: 15 amino acids. Here the CDR3 DNA reads TGCAGCGTTGAAGCTTTCAGGGGGCCGGCAGATACGCAGTATTTT. Translation: CSVEAFRGPADTQYF.

The chain has TRBV28 and TRBJ1-4, with 8 positions matching TRBD1. The CDR3 is 14 residues long. Germline V gene sequence: CDR1 MDHEN, CDR2 SYDVKM. Trimming cost V 4 bases and J 8 bases; bases outside gene matches: 6. The CDR3 protein is CASSYTGGGEKLFF. DNA for the CDR3: TGTGCCAGCAGTTATACAGGGGGTGGCGAAAAACTGTTTTTT. Filled out from reference TRBV28 and TRBJ1-4, the complete variable domain reads DVKVTQSSRYLVKRTGEKVFLECVQDMDHENMFWYRQDPGLGLRLIYFSYDVKMKEKGDIPEGYSVSREKKERFSLILESASTNQTSMYLCASSYTGGGEKLFFGSGTQLSVL.

The rearrangement joins TRBV11-2 to TRBJ2-1; no clear D gene. The length of the CDR3 is 14 residues. The ends were cut back, 6 bases at V and 4 bases at J, with 13 bases in the middle. Per the germline V gene, CDR1 is SGHAT and CDR2 is FQNNGV. CDR3 region: CASSHGPPYNEQFF. In nucleotides, the CDR3 is TGTGCCAGCAGTCATGGCCCTCCATACAATGAGCAGTTCTTC.

V and J are TRBV24-1 and TRBJ1-2, with TRBD1 identical over 7 bases. Germline V gives CDR1 KGHDR, CDR2 SFDVKD. The CDR3 has 15 residues. Trimming took 3 bases from V and 4 from J; bases not matched to a gene: 7. CDR3 sequence reads: CATSDAGTAFYGYTF. CDR3 nucleotide sequence: TGTGCCACCAGTGATGCCGGGACAGCCTTCTATGGCTACACCTTC.

V and J are TRBV11-3 and TRBJ2-1, with 11 bases lining up with TRBD2. Germline V gene data show CDR1 as SGHNT and CDR2 as YENEEA. V trimming: 3 bases; J trimming: 5 bases; junction bases outside the gene matches: 3. This CDR3 has 15 residues. The CDR3 protein is CASSLGTSGNNEQFF. The CDR3 nucleotides are TGTGCCAGCAGCTTGGGGACTAGCGGAAACAATGAGCAGTTCTTC.

The rearrangement uses TRBV28 and TRBJ1-3, with D possibly matching TRBD1 (5 bases). This CDR3 comprises 16 residues. Germline lookup yields CDR1 MDHEN and CDR2 SYDVKM. V lost 6 bases to trimming and J lost 0 bases, with 15 bases between them. CDR3 amino acids: CASSLPGKSSGNTIYF. Here the CDR3 DNA reads TGTGCCAGCAGCCTTCCAGGGAAGAGCTCTGGAAACACCATATATTTT.

The rearrangement joins TRBV5-4 to TRBJ2-3; possibly TRBD2 for D (5 bases). Trimming left V 4 bases short and J 2 bases short, with 11 bases between. Per germline, CDR1 SGHNT and CDR2 YYREEE (reference sequence). The CDR3 runs 14 residues. The CDR3 DNA reads as TGTGCCAGCAGCCCCGGACTGTCCACAGATACGCAGTATTTT. Translated: CASSPGLSTDTQYF.